This TCR beta chain originates from a study of blood T cells in healthy people across ages (dated by TCRdb to between 2014 and 2017). Regarding the research as a whole: In model experiments, roughly one uniquely barcoded TCR beta cDNA molecule per two T cells was captured by template switching. Two additional independent replicas of 1 million unique cDNA reads from the same blood draw were analyzed for two donors (one aged 18 to 30 and one aged 80 or older). To avoid experimental bias, donors of different ages were spread randomly across the sequencing lanes. To track age-related changes in TCR beta repertoire diversity, the study relied on deep sequencing normalized with unique cDNA molecular identifiers. Donors were grouped into four age groups: young (average approximately 15 years), middle-aged (less than 40), aged (around 60) and long-lived (around 82).

Paper-wide results and their limitations: The percentage of naive T cells measured by flow cytometry correlated strongly with observed TCR beta diversity. As age increased, observed TCR beta diversity per million T cells dropped in a roughly linear way, and a significant reduction was already evident by age 40. Because the CMV infection status of the donors was unknown, age-related changes in expanded clonotypes may potentially have been confounded. Because profiling used bulk unsorted PBMCs, naive and antigen-experienced compartments could not be compared conclusively. Total diversity estimates from one million sequenced T cells were considered lower bounds and underestimates. Compared with the aged group, the long-lived group had more naive CD4+ T cells, fewer expanded clones and increased TCR diversity, suggesting age selection.

This clonotype was observed a single time. The antigen it binds to is not known. No much larger clonotype is one base removed from it; base qualities were not supplied. A single read offers scant evidence. The germline V gene (reference sequence) provides CDR1 DFQATT and CDR2 SNEGSKA. The CDR3 numbers 16 residues from cysteine through phenylalanine. The CDR3 DNA has 48 bases and is translated from base 1. V ends up 6 bases short and J 0 bases short, with an unmatched junction base count of 5. Library method: 5' RACE. Reads for this sample came from an Illumina HiSeq 2500. A second PCR of roughly 6 to 11 cycles was run with a J-beta primer mix and a sample-barcoded 5' primer. A template-switch 5' adaptor carrying 12 random nucleotides introduced a unique molecular identifier onto each TCR beta cDNA molecule. Each sample yielded at least 3 million CDR3-containing paired-end reads. First-strand cDNA was synthesized from all RNA with the Mint cDNA synthesis kit, primed by a TRBC-specific oligonucleotide. After uracil-DNA glycosylase treatment, a first 18-cycle PCR used universal primers M1SS and BC2_uni_R on all cDNA. On the authors' methods: For normalization, 1 million high-quality reads, each with a distinct molecular identifier, were randomly selected from each sample. Instead of being binned into consensus sequences, reads that shared molecular identifiers were thrown out. MiTCR, with a Q25 quality threshold and the strictest error-elimination algorithm, was used for CDR3 identification, clonotype clustering and error correction. A nonparametric unseen species model with Euler transformation was used to estimate lower-bound total TCR beta diversity. TCRdb passed the public sequencing reads through fastp at Q25 and MiXCR, retaining productive beta sequences. Under each unique CDR3 protein, matching rows form one entry showing the most common genes and DNA. In this record, the V and J calls reflect TCRdb's handling and not the investigators' own analysis. A total of around 750,000 distinct CDR3 sequences appear in this sample, about 53% of them only once. The ten biggest clones cover about 42% of the sample.

Donors were roughly 40 systemically healthy Caucasian individuals from Russia aged roughly 6 to 90 years. Each donor gave around 9.8 milliliters of peripheral blood, collected into EDTA-treated Vacutainer tubes. Ficoll-Paque density-gradient centrifugation was used to isolate PBMCs, with at least 7 million per sample. Trizol reagent was used to extract total RNA from the PBMCs, yielding at least 5 micrograms per sample. For every donor, flow cytometry on a PBMC aliquot measured the percentage of naive CD45RAhigh/CD27high T cells. The V and J segments used are TRBV20-1 and TRBJ2-1, and TRBD2 aligns with 13 junction nucleotides. The sample taken for sequencing was blood. This receptor was identified in a man at least 80 years old in good health. The DNA is as follows: TGCAGTGCCGGGACTAGCGGGGATAGCTCCTACAATGAGCAGTTCTTC. This encodes CSAGTSGDSSYNEQFF.